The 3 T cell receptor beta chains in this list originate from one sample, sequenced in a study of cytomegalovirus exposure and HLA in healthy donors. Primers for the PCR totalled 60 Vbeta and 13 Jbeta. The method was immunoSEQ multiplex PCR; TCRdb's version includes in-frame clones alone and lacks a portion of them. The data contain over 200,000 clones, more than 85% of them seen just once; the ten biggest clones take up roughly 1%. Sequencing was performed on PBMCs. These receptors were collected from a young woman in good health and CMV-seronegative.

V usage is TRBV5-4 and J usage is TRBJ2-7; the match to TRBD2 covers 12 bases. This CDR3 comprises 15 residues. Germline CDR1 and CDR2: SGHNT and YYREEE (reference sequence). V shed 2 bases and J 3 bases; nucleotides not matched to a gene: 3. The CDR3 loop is CASSFASGRGYEQYF. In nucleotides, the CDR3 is TGTGCCAGCAGCTTCGCTAGCGGGAGGGGCTACGAGCAGTACTTC.

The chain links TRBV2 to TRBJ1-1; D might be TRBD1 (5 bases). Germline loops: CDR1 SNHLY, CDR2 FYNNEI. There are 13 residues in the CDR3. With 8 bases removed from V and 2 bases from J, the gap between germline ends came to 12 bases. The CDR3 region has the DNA TGTGCCAGCGGCGGGGGGTCAAACACTGAAGCTTTCTTT. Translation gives CASGGGSNTEAFF.

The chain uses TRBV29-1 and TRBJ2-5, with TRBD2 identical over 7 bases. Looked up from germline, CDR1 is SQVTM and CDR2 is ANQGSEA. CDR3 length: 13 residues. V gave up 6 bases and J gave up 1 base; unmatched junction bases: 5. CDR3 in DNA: TGCAGCGTGTCCGGCGGGAGCCAAGAGACCCAGTACTTC. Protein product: CSVSGGSQETQYF.